The present T cell receptor (beta chain) was sequenced within a study of post-analysis software for immune sequencing data. Study findings and constraints: By F measure, strong co-clustering occurred among samples prepared in the same batch. Normalized Chao1 diversity in multiple sclerosis patients fell significantly below that of controls.

Concerning this clonotype: Its antigen is undetermined.

Unique molecular identifiers were present in the TCR beta cDNA libraries. Each CDR3 protein gets one entry after TCRdb re-called the PCR reads with MiXCR. The repertoire has about 540,000 distinct CDR3 sequences, around a third of them found once; the top ten carry around 6%. The source is a girl aged 2 to 17 with multiple sclerosis. Sequenced material: blood.

CDR3 sequence reads: CASSSDSTTSKNIQYF. CDR3 coding DNA: TGTGCCAGCAGTTCTGATTCTACTACTTCCAAAAACATTCAGTACTTC. V and J are TRBV28 and TRBJ2-4, with D unresolved. The germline V gene has CDR1 MDHEN and CDR2 SYDVKM. The germline V and J ends were trimmed by 4 bases and 2 bases, with 15 bases remaining between them. This CDR3 contains 16 residues.